This is a list of T cell receptor beta chains from one sample in a study of blood T cell repertoires in COVID-19. The protocol was immunoSEQ multiplex PCR, while the TCRdb copy is restricted to in-frame clones and leaves out a portion. The sample carries 200,000 to 250,000 clones, 70% to 90% recorded once. The sample was peripheral blood. Receptor source: a man aged 40-50 years with acute or convalescent COVID-19. Each CDR3 is given with its conserved first and last residue. Fields, in order: J gene, CDR3 length, V gene, D gene, clone size, CDR3 DNA, CDR3 protein. D genes are given only for firm matches. Clone size is stated in some rows and not others, as once, few, many or a class when expanded.

j_call: TRBJ1-3; cdr3_length: 15; v_call: TRBV9; d_call: TRBD1; clone_size: -; cdr3_nt: TGTGCCAGCAGCGTAGAGGGGGCCGTTGGAAACACCATATATTTT; cdr3_aa: CASSVEGAVGNTIYF
j_call: TRBJ1-4; cdr3_length: 15; v_call: TRBV5-1; d_call: -; clone_size: -; cdr3_nt: TGCGCCAGCAGCTTTTCCGGGACACCGGGTGAAAAACTGTTTTTT; cdr3_aa: CASSFSGTPGEKLFF
j_call: TRBJ1-1; cdr3_length: 14; v_call: TRBV5-1; d_call: -; clone_size: -; cdr3_nt: TGCGCCAGCAGCTTGGACGGGGTGAACACTGAAGCTTTCTTT; cdr3_aa: CASSLDGVNTEAFF
j_call: TRBJ1-2; cdr3_length: 16; v_call: TRBV5-1; d_call: -; clone_size: -; cdr3_nt: TGCGCCAGCAGCCCTGCCGGGGGAGGTGTTGGCTATGGCTACACCTTC; cdr3_aa: CASSPAGGGVGYGYTF
j_call: TRBJ2-7; cdr3_length: 14; v_call: TRBV2; d_call: -; clone_size: -; cdr3_nt: TGTGCCAGCAGTGAACAGGGAAGCTCCTACGAGCAGTACTTC; cdr3_aa: CASSEQGSSYEQYF
j_call: TRBJ1-1; cdr3_length: 15; v_call: TRBV7-6; d_call: -; clone_size: -; cdr3_nt: TGTGCCAGCAGCTTAGACTTTAGGGGGAACACTGAAGCTTTCTTT; cdr3_aa: CASSLDFRGNTEAFF
j_call: TRBJ1-5; cdr3_length: 13; v_call: TRBV5-6; d_call: -; clone_size: -; cdr3_nt: TGTGCCAGCAGCAAACACCAGGGTCAGCCCCAGCATTTT; cdr3_aa: CASSKHQGQPQHF
j_call: TRBJ2-3; cdr3_length: 16; v_call: TRBV7-6; d_call: -; clone_size: few; cdr3_nt: TGTGCCTCCCAGGGGGCTAGCGGGGCCCTCGGGGGTACGCAGTATTTT; cdr3_aa: CASQGASGALGGTQYF
j_call: TRBJ1-6; cdr3_length: 14; v_call: TRBV10-3; d_call: -; clone_size: -; cdr3_nt: TGTGCCATCAGGGGAGCGGATGTCACTTCACCCCTCCACTTT; cdr3_aa: CAIRGADVTSPLHF
j_call: TRBJ1-3; cdr3_length: 13; v_call: TRBV6-2/TRBV6-3; d_call: -; clone_size: -; cdr3_nt: TGTGCCAGCAGTGGACACTCTGGAAACACCATATATTTT; cdr3_aa: CASSGHSGNTIYF
j_call: TRBJ2-7; cdr3_length: 13; v_call: TRBV27; d_call: -; clone_size: -; cdr3_nt: TGTGCCAGCAGTTGGGGGGGGCCCTACGAGCAGTACTTC; cdr3_aa: CASSWGGPYEQYF
j_call: TRBJ2-2; cdr3_length: 16; v_call: TRBV5-4; d_call: TRBD2; clone_size: -; cdr3_nt: TGTGCCAGCAGCCTACTAGCGGGGGGGCTCACCGGGGAGCTGTTTTTT; cdr3_aa: CASSLLAGGLTGELFF
j_call: TRBJ1-2; cdr3_length: 13; v_call: TRBV27; d_call: -; clone_size: -; cdr3_nt: TGTGCCAGCAGTTTTAGGGGGTTGCGGGGCTACACCTTC; cdr3_aa: CASSFRGLRGYTF
j_call: TRBJ1-4; cdr3_length: 15; v_call: TRBV28; d_call: -; clone_size: -; cdr3_nt: TGTGCCAGCAGCCCTCCGGACAAAGGGAATGAAAAACTGTTTTTT; cdr3_aa: CASSPPDKGNEKLFF
j_call: TRBJ2-3; cdr3_length: 15; v_call: TRBV11-2; d_call: TRBD2; clone_size: -; cdr3_nt: TGTGCCAGCAGCTTACTAGCGGGCTTCACAGATACGCAGTATTTT; cdr3_aa: CASSLLAGFTDTQYF
j_call: TRBJ2-7; cdr3_length: 14; v_call: TRBV6-5; d_call: TRBD1; clone_size: -; cdr3_nt: TGTGCCAGCAGTCCAAGGACAGGGGGCTACGAGCAGTACTTC; cdr3_aa: CASSPRTGGYEQYF
j_call: TRBJ1-3; cdr3_length: 16; v_call: TRBV19; d_call: -; clone_size: -; cdr3_nt: TGTGCCAGTAGTCGGGACGCCGGGAGCCTCGGAAACACCATATATTTT; cdr3_aa: CASSRDAGSLGNTIYF
j_call: TRBJ1-2; cdr3_length: 15; v_call: TRBV5-5; d_call: -; clone_size: -; cdr3_nt: TGTGCCAGCAGCTTGGATGGCGGTCTGAGGGATGGCTACACCTTC; cdr3_aa: CASSLDGGLRDGYTF
j_call: TRBJ2-3; cdr3_length: 19; v_call: TRBV11-2; d_call: TRBD2; clone_size: -; cdr3_nt: TGTGCCAGCAGCTTACCTCTAGCGGGGGCCCCAACTAGCACAGATACGCAGTATTTT; cdr3_aa: CASSLPLAGAPTSTDTQYF
j_call: TRBJ1-3; cdr3_length: 15; v_call: TRBV15; d_call: TRBD1; clone_size: -; cdr3_nt: TGTGCCACCAGCGGACAGGGGAGCTTCCAAAACACCATATATTTT; cdr3_aa: CATSGQGSFQNTIYF
j_call: TRBJ2-2; cdr3_length: 16; v_call: TRBV19; d_call: TRBD1; clone_size: -; cdr3_nt: TGTGCCAGTAGTATCTACGCACCAGGGGGTACCGGGGAGCTGTTTTTT; cdr3_aa: CASSIYAPGGTGELFF
j_call: TRBJ1-2; cdr3_length: 15; v_call: TRBV9; d_call: -; clone_size: few; cdr3_nt: TGTGCCAGCAGCCCCATCCCGGGACACGGAAATGGCTACACCTTC; cdr3_aa: CASSPIPGHGNGYTF
j_call: TRBJ2-3; cdr3_length: 17; v_call: TRBV3-1/TRBV3-2; d_call: TRBD2; clone_size: -; cdr3_nt: TGTGCCAGCAGCCAACTTACTAGCGGGGGGGGCACAGATACGCAGTATTTT; cdr3_aa: CASSQLTSGGGTDTQYF
j_call: TRBJ1-6; cdr3_length: 14; v_call: TRBV11-2; d_call: -; clone_size: -; cdr3_nt: TGTGCCAGCAGCTTAGACAGGTTTGATTCACCCCTCCACTTT; cdr3_aa: CASSLDRFDSPLHF
j_call: TRBJ1-1; cdr3_length: 12; v_call: TRBV12-3/TRBV12-4; d_call: TRBD1; clone_size: many; cdr3_nt: TGTGCCAGCCGGGACAGGGTGACTGAAGCTTTCTTT; cdr3_aa: CASRDRVTEAFF
j_call: TRBJ1-2; cdr3_length: 14; v_call: TRBV6-5; d_call: -; clone_size: -; cdr3_nt: TGTGCCAGCAGTTACTCGCGGGGTGGCTATGGCTACACCTTC; cdr3_aa: CASSYSRGGYGYTF
j_call: TRBJ2-2; cdr3_length: 16; v_call: TRBV6-1; d_call: TRBD2; clone_size: -; cdr3_nt: TGTGCCAGCAGTGAAACTAGCGGGTGGAACACCGGGGAGCTGTTTTTT; cdr3_aa: CASSETSGWNTGELFF
j_call: TRBJ2-1; cdr3_length: 16; v_call: TRBV6-1; d_call: TRBD2; clone_size: -; cdr3_nt: TGTGCCAGCAGTGAGATACTAGCGGGGCCCTACAATGAGCAGTTCTTC; cdr3_aa: CASSEILAGPYNEQFF
j_call: TRBJ2-1; cdr3_length: 14; v_call: TRBV2; d_call: TRBD2; clone_size: -; cdr3_nt: TGTGCCAGCAGTCCCACCGGCGGGGGGAATGAGCAGTTCTTC; cdr3_aa: CASSPTGGGNEQFF
j_call: TRBJ1-3; cdr3_length: 11; v_call: TRBV28; d_call: -; clone_size: -; cdr3_nt: TGTGCCACCTGTCGTGGAAACACCATATATTTT; cdr3_aa: CATCRGNTIYF
j_call: TRBJ2-1; cdr3_length: 15; v_call: TRBV14; d_call: TRBD2; clone_size: -; cdr3_nt: TGTGCCAGCACCCACCTAGCGGGGGTCCCTAATGAGCAGTTCTTC; cdr3_aa: CASTHLAGVPNEQFF
j_call: TRBJ1-3; cdr3_length: 17; v_call: TRBV7-9; d_call: -; clone_size: -; cdr3_nt: TGTGCCAGCAGCCACGCCCGAGGAGGTTTCTCTGGAAACACCATATATTTT; cdr3_aa: CASSHARGGFSGNTIYF
j_call: TRBJ1-2; cdr3_length: 15; v_call: TRBV19; d_call: TRBD1; clone_size: -; cdr3_nt: TGTGCCAGTAGTCACGCCGGGACAGGGGTTTATGGCTACACCTTC; cdr3_aa: CASSHAGTGVYGYTF
j_call: TRBJ1-2; cdr3_length: 16; v_call: TRBV5-6; d_call: -; clone_size: -; cdr3_nt: TGTGCCAGCAGCTTTTGGGGGCCCCCAGCTAACTATGGCTACACCTTC; cdr3_aa: CASSFWGPPANYGYTF
j_call: TRBJ1-1; cdr3_length: 13; v_call: TRBV15; d_call: -; clone_size: once; cdr3_nt: TGTGCCACCAGCAGGAAAGGGGACACTGAAGCTTTCTTT; cdr3_aa: CATSRKGDTEAFF
j_call: TRBJ1-3; cdr3_length: 15; v_call: TRBV27; d_call: TRBD1; clone_size: -; cdr3_nt: TGTGCCAGCAGGGACAGGGCCCTATCTGGAAACACCATATATTTT; cdr3_aa: CASRDRALSGNTIYF
j_call: TRBJ1-3; cdr3_length: 13; v_call: TRBV5-8; d_call: -; clone_size: -; cdr3_nt: TGTGCCAGCAGCTTCTTTTCTGGAAACACCATATATTTT; cdr3_aa: CASSFFSGNTIYF
j_call: TRBJ1-2; cdr3_length: 14; v_call: TRBV15; d_call: TRBD1; clone_size: -; cdr3_nt: TGTGCCACCAGCAGATGGGACAGGGACAACGGCTACACCTTC; cdr3_aa: CATSRWDRDNGYTF
j_call: TRBJ1-4; cdr3_length: 15; v_call: TRBV27; d_call: TRBD1; clone_size: -; cdr3_nt: TGTGCCAGCAGCATAAGGGGGACAGCCGAAGAAAAACTGTTTTTT; cdr3_aa: CASSIRGTAEEKLFF
j_call: TRBJ1-1; cdr3_length: 19; v_call: TRBV6-2/TRBV6-3; d_call: -; clone_size: -; cdr3_nt: TGTGCCAGCAGTTACTCTCTCTCGCGGGGGGGGGCTATGAACACTGAAGCTTTCTTT; cdr3_aa: CASSYSLSRGGAMNTEAFF
j_call: TRBJ2-1; cdr3_length: 15; v_call: TRBV5-1; d_call: -; clone_size: -; cdr3_nt: TGCGCCAGCAGCTTACAGGGAAATACCTACAATGAGCAGTTCTTC; cdr3_aa: CASSLQGNTYNEQFF
j_call: TRBJ1-1; cdr3_length: 13; v_call: TRBV2; d_call: TRBD1; clone_size: few; cdr3_nt: TGTGCCAGCAGACAGGGGTTGAACACTGAAGCTTTCTTT; cdr3_aa: CASRQGLNTEAFF
j_call: TRBJ1-2; cdr3_length: 14; v_call: TRBV20-1; d_call: -; clone_size: -; cdr3_nt: TGCAGTGCTAGTCAGGGACTACTTAACTATGGCTACACCTTC; cdr3_aa: CSASQGLLNYGYTF
j_call: TRBJ2-1; cdr3_length: 15; v_call: TRBV5-1; d_call: TRBD1; clone_size: -; cdr3_nt: TGCGCCAGCAGCCGAGGGGGCCCATCCTACAATGAGCAGTTCTTC; cdr3_aa: CASSRGGPSYNEQFF
j_call: TRBJ1-3; cdr3_length: 17; v_call: TRBV19; d_call: -; clone_size: -; cdr3_nt: TGTGCCAGTACTTCCCAGGGGCGGACCGACACTGGAAACACCATATATTTT; cdr3_aa: CASTSQGRTDTGNTIYF
j_call: TRBJ2-2; cdr3_length: 15; v_call: TRBV28; d_call: -; clone_size: -; cdr3_nt: TGTGCCAGCAGTCCCGGGACAAGCTTCACCGGGGAGCTGTTTTTT; cdr3_aa: CASSPGTSFTGELFF
j_call: TRBJ1-4; cdr3_length: 15; v_call: TRBV3-1/TRBV3-2; d_call: -; clone_size: few; cdr3_nt: TGTGCCAGCAGCCGGACACTTCCCCCTAATGAAAAACTGTTTTTT; cdr3_aa: CASSRTLPPNEKLFF
j_call: TRBJ2-1; cdr3_length: 16; v_call: TRBV11-1; d_call: TRBD1; clone_size: -; cdr3_nt: TGTGCCAGCAGCTTATCCTTCGGGACAGGCATCAATGAGCAGTTCTTC; cdr3_aa: CASSLSFGTGINEQFF
j_call: TRBJ2-7; cdr3_length: 14; v_call: TRBV5-4; d_call: -; clone_size: -; cdr3_nt: TGTGCCAGCAGCTCGGCAGGAAGCTCCTACGAGCAGTACTTC; cdr3_aa: CASSSAGSSYEQYF
j_call: TRBJ1-1; cdr3_length: 17; v_call: TRBV19; d_call: -; clone_size: once; cdr3_nt: TGTGCCAGTAGTATCTACGGACCGCCTGGGGCAAACACTGAAGCTTTCTTT; cdr3_aa: CASSIYGPPGANTEAFF
j_call: TRBJ1-3; cdr3_length: 13; v_call: TRBV5-4; d_call: -; clone_size: few; cdr3_nt: TGTGCCAGCGGAGGTACTGGAGGAAACACCATATATTTT; cdr3_aa: CASGGTGGNTIYF
j_call: TRBJ2-7; cdr3_length: 16; v_call: TRBV6-1; d_call: TRBD1; clone_size: -; cdr3_nt: TGTGCCAGCAGTGTAGGGTGGGACAGTCTATCCTACGAGCAGTACTTC; cdr3_aa: CASSVGWDSLSYEQYF